This entry describes one T cell receptor (beta chain). The antigen this receptor binds is unknown. No base quality values were provided; no much bigger clone lies one nucleotide off. Reading from cysteine to phenylalanine, the CDR3 counts 16 amino acids. This entry keeps only the CDR3 DNA: 48 bases, framed from base 1. Each collaborating institution followed its own protocols to collect whole blood in K2EDTA tubes. For TCRbeta analysis, collaborators shipped samples as frozen whole blood, isolated PBMCs, or DNA extracted from either of those sample types. The data belong to a study of blood T cell repertoires in COVID-19 (dated by TCRdb to 2018 to 2020). In terms of the full investigation: The collaborator samples originated in the United States, Italy and Spain and spanned the acute and convalescent phases of COVID-19. Subjects who had been exposed to COVID-19, were actively infected with it, or had recovered from it provided the deeply sampled blood TCRbeta repertoires that made up the dataset. Where HLA class I and class II types were available, the types were taken from metadata supplied by the sample provider, not from assay-based typing. The samples were drawn from the first 160 participants of the ongoing ImmuneRACE study and from 1,254 subjects provided by 6 global collaborators. The sample metadata nearly always contained a de-identified subject ID, COVID-19 status, age in years and sex. The prospective study material was composed of cDNA or gDNA derived from T cells, B-cell-depleted T cells, or PBMCs. The repertoires were made available in a free public database intended to serve as a resource for research on the immune response to SARS-CoV-2.

Overall study outcomes, separate from this receptor: The amount of clinical and demographic metadata varied by source and participant and was provided uncurated.

TCRbeta CDR3 regions were amplified from genomic DNA by means of the immunoSEQ Assay, a bias-controlled multiplex PCR. As for how the authors treated the data: Nucleated cell counts per sample were estimated from amplification of reference gene primers within the assay. To quantify the absolute abundance of each unique TCRbeta CDR3 rearrangement, sequence reads were collapsed and filtered. For each sample, productive Simpson clonality was calculated by taking the square root of Simpson's diversity index across productive rearrangements. Imported from immuneACCESS, the table was reduced by TCRdb to in-frame sequences with V and J called. These copies leave out some clones; in studies compared against another copy, an unresolved V gene accounts for under half, and the cause of the remainder is not known. V, J and clone size were drawn from that table, and D and trimming were deduced from the DNA. For this sample there are some 190,000 clones; less than 90% appear just once. The ten largest clones add up to approximately 19% of the sample.

Material for sequencing was peripheral blood. This clonotype originated in a human donor in a cohort sampled during active COVID-19. Recombination connected TRBV21-1 to TRBJ2-7; the table assigns TRBD1, which was not confirmed against the DNA. TRBV21-1 is annotated as a pseudogene. The CDR3 corresponds to CASSKDWGTGDCEQYF. The DNA sequence is given as TGTGCCAGCAGCAAAGATTGGGGGACAGGGGATTGCGAGCAGTACTTC.